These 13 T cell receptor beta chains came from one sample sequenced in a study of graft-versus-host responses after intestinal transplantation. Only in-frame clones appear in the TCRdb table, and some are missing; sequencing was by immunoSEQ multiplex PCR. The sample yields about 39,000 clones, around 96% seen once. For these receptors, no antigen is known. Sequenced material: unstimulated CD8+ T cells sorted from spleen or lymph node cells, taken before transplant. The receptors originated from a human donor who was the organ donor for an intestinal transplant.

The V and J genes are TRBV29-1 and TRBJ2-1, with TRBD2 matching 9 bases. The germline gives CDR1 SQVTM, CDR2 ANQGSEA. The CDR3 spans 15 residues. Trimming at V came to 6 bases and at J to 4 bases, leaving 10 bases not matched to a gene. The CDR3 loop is CSVEIAGALYNEQFF. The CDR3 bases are TGCAGCGTGGAAATAGCGGGGGCTCTTTACAATGAGCAGTTCTTC.

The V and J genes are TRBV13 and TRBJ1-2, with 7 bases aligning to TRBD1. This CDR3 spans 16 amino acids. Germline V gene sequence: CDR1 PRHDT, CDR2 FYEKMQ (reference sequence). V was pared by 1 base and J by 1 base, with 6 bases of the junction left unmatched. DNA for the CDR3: TGTGCCAGCAGCTTAGTCGGCAGGGGGATTAACTATGGCTACACCTTC. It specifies CASSLVGRGINYGYTF. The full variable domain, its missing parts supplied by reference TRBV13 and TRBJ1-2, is AAGVIQSPRHLIKEKRETATLKCYPIPRHDTVYWYQQGPGQDPQFLISFYEKMQSDKGSIPDRFSAQQFSDYHSELNMSSLELGDSALYFCASSLVGRGINYGYTFGSGTRLTVV.

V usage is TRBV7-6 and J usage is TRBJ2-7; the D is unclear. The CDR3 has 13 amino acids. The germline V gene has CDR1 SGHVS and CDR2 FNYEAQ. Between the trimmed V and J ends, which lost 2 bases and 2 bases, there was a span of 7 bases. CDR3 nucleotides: TGTGCCAGCAGCTTATCACAGACCTACGAGCAGTACTTC. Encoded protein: CASSLSQTYEQYF.

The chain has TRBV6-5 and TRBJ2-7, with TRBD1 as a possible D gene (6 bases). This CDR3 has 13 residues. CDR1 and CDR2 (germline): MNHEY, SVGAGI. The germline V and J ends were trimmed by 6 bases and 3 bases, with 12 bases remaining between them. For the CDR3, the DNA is TGTGCCAGCAGCCAAGGACAGAGCTACGAGCAGTACTTC. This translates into CASSQGQSYEQYF.

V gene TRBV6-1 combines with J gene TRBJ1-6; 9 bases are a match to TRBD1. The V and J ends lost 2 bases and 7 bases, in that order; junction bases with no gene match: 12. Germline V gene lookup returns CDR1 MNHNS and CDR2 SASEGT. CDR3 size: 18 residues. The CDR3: CASSEYRTGVWENSPLHF. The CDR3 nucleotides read TGTGCCAGCAGTGAATATCGGACAGGGGTTTGGGAAAATTCACCCCTCCACTTT.

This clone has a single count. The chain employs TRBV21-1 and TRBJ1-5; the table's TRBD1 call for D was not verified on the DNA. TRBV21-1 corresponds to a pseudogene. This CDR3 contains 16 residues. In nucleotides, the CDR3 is TGTGCCAGCAGCAACCGGACAGGACATAGCAATCAGCCCCAGCATTTT. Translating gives CASSNRTGHSNQPQHF.

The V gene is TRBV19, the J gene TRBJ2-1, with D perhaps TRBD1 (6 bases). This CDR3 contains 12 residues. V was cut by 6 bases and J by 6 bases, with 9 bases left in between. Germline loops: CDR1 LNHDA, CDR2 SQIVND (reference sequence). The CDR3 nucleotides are TGTGCCAGTAGGCAAGGGGGCAATGAGCAGTTCTTC. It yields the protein CASRQGGNEQFF.

The CDR3 DNA is TGTGCCAGCAGCTTAGGGGGAGGCAATGAGCAGTTCTTC. As protein: CASSLGGGNEQFF. V usage is TRBV13 and J usage is TRBJ2-1, with D possibly matching TRBD2 (6 bases). Germline V gene data show CDR1 as PRHDT and CDR2 as FYEKMQ (reference sequence). The CDR3 extends over 13 amino acids. The V and J ends lost 0 bases and 6 bases respectively, with 6 bases between them.

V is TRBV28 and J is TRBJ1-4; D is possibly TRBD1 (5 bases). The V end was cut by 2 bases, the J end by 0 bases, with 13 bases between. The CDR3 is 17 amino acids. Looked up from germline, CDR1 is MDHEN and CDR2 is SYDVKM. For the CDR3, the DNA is TGTGCCAGCAGTTTACCTCCCGGGGGTTCAACTAATGAAAAACTGTTTTTT. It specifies CASSLPPGGSTNEKLFF.

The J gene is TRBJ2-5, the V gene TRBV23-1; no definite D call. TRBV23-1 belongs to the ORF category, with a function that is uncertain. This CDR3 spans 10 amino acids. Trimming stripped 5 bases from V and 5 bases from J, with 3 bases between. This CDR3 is CASSWETQYF. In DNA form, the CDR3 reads TGCGCCAGCAGTTGGGAGACCCAGTACTTC.

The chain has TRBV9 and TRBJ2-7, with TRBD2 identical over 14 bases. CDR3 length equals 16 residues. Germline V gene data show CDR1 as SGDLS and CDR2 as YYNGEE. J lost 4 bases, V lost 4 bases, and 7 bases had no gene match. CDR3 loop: CASSSSGTSGGYEQYF. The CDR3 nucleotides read TGTGCCAGCAGCTCCTCCGGGACTAGCGGGGGATACGAGCAGTACTTC.

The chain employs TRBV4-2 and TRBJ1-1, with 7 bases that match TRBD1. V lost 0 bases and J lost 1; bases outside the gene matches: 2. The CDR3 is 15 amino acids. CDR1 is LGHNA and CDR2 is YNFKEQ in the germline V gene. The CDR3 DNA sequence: TGTGCCAGCAGCCAAGAGGGACAGACGAACACTGAAGCTTTCTTT. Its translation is CASSQEGQTNTEAFF.

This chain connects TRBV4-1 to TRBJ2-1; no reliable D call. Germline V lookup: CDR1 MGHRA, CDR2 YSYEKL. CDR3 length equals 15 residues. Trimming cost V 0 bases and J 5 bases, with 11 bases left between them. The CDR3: CASSQDSGTDNEQFF. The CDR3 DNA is TGCGCCAGCAGCCAAGATTCAGGCACCGACAATGAGCAGTTCTTC.